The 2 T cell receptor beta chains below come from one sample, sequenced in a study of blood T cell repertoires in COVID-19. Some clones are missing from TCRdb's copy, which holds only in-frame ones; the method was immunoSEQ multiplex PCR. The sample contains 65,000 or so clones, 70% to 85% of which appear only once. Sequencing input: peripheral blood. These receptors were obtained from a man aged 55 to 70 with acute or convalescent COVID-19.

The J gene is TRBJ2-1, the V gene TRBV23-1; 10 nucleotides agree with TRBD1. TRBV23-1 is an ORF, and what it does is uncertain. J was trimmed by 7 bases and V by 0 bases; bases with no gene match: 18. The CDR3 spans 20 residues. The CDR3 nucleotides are TGCGCCAGCAGTCAATCCGTTTGGTGCATCCGGGACAGGGGAACGAATGAGCAGTTCTTC. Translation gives CASSQSVWCIRDRGTNEQFF.

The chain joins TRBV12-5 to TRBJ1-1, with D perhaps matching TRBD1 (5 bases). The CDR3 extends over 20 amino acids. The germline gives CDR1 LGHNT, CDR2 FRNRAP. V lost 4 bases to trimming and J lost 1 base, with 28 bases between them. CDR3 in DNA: TGTGCTAGTGGTTCCTACGAACTATGGCCAAAACAGGAAGGGAACACTGAAGCTTTCTTT. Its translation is CASGSYELWPKQEGNTEAFF.